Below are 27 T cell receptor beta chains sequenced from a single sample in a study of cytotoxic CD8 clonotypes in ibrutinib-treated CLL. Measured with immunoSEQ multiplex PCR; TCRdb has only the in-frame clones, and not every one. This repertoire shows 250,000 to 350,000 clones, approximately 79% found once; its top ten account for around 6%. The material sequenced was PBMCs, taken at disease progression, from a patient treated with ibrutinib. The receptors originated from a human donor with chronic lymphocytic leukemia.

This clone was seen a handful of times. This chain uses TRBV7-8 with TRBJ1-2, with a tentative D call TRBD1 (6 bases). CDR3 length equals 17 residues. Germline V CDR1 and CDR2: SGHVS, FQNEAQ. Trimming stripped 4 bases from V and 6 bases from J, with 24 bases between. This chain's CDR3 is CASSSRRGLRGNDGYTF. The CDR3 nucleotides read TGTGCCAGCAGCTCGCGCAGGGGACTAAGGGGGAACGATGGCTACACCTTC.

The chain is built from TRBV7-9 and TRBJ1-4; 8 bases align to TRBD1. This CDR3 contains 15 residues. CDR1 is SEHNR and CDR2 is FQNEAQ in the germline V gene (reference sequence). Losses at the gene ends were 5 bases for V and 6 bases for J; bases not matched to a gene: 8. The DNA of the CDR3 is TGTGCCAGCAGCACCGGGGACAGGACTTATGAAAAACTGTTTTTT. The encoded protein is CASSTGDRTYEKLFF.

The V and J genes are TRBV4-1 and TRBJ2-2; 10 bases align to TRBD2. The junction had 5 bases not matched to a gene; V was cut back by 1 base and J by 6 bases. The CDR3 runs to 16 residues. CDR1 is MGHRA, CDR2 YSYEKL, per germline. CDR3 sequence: CASSQASGRGAGELFF. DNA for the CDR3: TGCGCCAGCAGCCAAGCTAGCGGGAGAGGGGCCGGGGAGCTGTTTTTT.

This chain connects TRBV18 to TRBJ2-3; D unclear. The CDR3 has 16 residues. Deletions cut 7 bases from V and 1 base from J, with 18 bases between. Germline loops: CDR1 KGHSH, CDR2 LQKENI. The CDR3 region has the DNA TGTGCCAGCTTACCCCGTCGGAGCCCGGGCACAGATACGCAGTATTTT. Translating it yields CASLPRRSPGTDTQYF. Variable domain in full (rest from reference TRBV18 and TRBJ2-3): NAGVMQNPRHLVRRRGQEARLRCSPMKGHSHVYWYRQLPEEGLKFMVYLQKENIIDESGMPKERFSAEFPKEGPSILRIQQVVRGDSAAYFCASLPRRSPGTDTQYFGPGTRLTVL.

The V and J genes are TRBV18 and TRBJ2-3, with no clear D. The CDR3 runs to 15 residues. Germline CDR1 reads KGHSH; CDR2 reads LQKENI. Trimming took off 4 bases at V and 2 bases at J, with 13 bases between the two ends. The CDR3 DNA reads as TGTGCCAGCTCACGCGTAGGCCTTTTCACAGATACGCAGTATTTT. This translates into CASSRVGLFTDTQYF.

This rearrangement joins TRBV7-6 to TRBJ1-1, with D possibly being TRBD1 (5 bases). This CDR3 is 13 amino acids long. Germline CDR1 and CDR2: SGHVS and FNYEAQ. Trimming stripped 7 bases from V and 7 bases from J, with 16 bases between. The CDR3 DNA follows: TGTGCCAGCACCAAAGGGACCTTACTTGAAGCTTTCTTT. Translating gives CASTKGTLLEAFF.

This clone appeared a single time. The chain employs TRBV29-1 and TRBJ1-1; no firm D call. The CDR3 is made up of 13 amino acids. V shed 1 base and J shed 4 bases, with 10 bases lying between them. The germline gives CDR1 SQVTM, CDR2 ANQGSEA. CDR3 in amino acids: CSVEAGAGTEAFF. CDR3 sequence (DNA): TGCAGCGTTGAAGCGGGCGCGGGCACTGAAGCTTTCTTT.

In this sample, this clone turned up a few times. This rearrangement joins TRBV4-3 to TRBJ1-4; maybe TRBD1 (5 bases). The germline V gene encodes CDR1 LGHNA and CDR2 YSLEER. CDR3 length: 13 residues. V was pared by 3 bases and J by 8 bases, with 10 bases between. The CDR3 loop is CASSHASGEKLFF. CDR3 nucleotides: TGCGCCAGCAGCCATGCTTCAGGGGAAAAACTGTTTTTT.

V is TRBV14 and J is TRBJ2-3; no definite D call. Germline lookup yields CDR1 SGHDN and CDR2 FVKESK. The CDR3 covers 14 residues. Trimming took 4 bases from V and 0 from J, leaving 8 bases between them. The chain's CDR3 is CASSRAASTDTQYF. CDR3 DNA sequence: TGTGCCAGCAGCCGGGCCGCAAGCACAGATACGCAGTATTTT. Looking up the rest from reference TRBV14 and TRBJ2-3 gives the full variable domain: EAGVTQFPSHSVIEKGQTVTLRCDPISGHDNLYWYRRVMGKEIKFLLHFVKESKQDESGMPNNRFLAERTGGTYSTLKVQPAELEDSGVYFCASSRAASTDTQYFGPGTRLTVL.

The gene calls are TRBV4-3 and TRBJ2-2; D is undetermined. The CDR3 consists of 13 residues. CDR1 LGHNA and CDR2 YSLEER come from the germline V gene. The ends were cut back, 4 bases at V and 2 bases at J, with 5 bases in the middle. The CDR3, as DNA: TGCGCCAGCAGCCTAGCAAACACCGGGGAGCTGTTTTTT. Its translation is CASSLANTGELFF.

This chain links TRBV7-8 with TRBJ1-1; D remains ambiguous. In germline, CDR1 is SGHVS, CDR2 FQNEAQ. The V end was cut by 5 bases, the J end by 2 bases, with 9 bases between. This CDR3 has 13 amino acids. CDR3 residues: CASSRGYNTEAFF. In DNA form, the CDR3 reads TGTGCCAGCAGCCGAGGGTACAACACTGAAGCTTTCTTT. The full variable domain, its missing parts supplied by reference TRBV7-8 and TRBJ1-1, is GAGVSQSPRYKVAKRGQDVALRCDPISGHVSLFWYQQALGQGPEFLTYFQNEAQLDKSGLPSDRFFAERPEGSVSTLKIQRTQQEDSAVYLCASSRGYNTEAFFGQGTRLTVV.

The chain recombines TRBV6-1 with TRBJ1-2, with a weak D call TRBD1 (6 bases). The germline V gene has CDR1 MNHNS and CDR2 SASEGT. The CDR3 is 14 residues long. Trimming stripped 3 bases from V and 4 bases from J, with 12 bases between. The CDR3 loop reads CASSDHRDAYGYTF. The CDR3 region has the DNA TGTGCCAGCAGTGACCACAGGGATGCCTATGGCTACACCTTC.

The CDR3 sequence is CASRGASVYEQYF. CDR3 bases: TGTGCCAGCAGAGGAGCGTCCGTCTACGAGCAGTACTTC. V is TRBV6-5 and J is TRBJ2-7; D ambiguous. This CDR3 has 13 amino acids. Germline V gene data show CDR1 as MNHEY and CDR2 as SVGAGI. The V end lost 6 bases, the J end lost 3 bases, and 12 bases lay between the germline ends.

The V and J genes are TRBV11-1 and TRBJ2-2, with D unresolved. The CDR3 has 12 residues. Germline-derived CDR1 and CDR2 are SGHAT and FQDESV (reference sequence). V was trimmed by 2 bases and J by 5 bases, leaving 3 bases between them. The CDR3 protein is CASSLRTGELFF. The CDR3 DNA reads TGTGCCAGCAGCTTACGGACCGGGGAGCTGTTTTTT.

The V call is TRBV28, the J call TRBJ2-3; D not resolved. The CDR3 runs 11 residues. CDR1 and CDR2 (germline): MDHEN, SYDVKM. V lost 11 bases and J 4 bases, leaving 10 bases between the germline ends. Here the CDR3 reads CASRIADTQYF. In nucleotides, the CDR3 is TGTGCCTCCAGGATCGCAGATACGCAGTATTTT. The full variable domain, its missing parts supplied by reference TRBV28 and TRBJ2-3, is DVKVTQSSRYLVKRTGEKVFLECVQDMDHENMFWYRQDPGLGLRLIYFSYDVKMKEKGDIPEGYSVSREKKERFSLILESASTNQTSMYLCASRIADTQYFGPGTRLTVL.

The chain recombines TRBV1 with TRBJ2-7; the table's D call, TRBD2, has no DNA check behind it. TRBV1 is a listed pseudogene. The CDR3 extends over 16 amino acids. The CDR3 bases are TGCACCAGCAAAACCCCCCCGCTAGCGGGGAGCTACGAGCAGTACTTC. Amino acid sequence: CTSKTPPLAGSYEQYF.

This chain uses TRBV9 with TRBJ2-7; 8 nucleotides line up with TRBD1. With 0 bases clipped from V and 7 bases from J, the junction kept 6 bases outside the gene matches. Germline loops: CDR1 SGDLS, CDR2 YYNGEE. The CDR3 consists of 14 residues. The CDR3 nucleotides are TGTGCCAGCAGCGTAGCAGGACAGGGTGAAGAGCAGTACTTC. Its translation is CASSVAGQGEEQYF.

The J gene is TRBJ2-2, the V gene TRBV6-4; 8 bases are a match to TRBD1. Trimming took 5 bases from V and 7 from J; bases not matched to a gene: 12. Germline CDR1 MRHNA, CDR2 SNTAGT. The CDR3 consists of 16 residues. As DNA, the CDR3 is TGTGCCAGCAGTAGACCGGACAGGGAACGTGACGGGGAGCTGTTTTTT. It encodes CASSRPDRERDGELFF.

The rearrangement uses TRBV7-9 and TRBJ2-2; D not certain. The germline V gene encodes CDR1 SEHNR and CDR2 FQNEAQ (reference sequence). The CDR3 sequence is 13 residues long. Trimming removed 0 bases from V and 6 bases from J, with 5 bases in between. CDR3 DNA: TGTGCCAGCAGCTTAGCGCTGGCCGGGGAGCTGTTTTTT. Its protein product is CASSLALAGELFF.

The CDR3 here is CASSDRGRETQYF. In DNA, the CDR3 is TGCGCCAGCAGTGACCGGGGCCGGGAGACCCAGTACTTC. V gene TRBV10-1 combines with J gene TRBJ2-5; D assignment may be TRBD1 or TRBD2 (5 bases each). Trimming took off 3 bases at V and 5 bases at J, with 10 bases between the two ends. This CDR3 spans 13 amino acids. Germline loops: CDR1 WNHNN, CDR2 SYGVQD (reference sequence).

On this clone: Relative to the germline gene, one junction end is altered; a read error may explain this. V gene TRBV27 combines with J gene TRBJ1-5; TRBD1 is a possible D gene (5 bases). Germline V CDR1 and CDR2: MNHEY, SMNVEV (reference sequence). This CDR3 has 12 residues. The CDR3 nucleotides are TGTGTCAGCGGGGGTAGCAATCAGCCCCAGCATTTT. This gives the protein CVSGGSNQPQHF.

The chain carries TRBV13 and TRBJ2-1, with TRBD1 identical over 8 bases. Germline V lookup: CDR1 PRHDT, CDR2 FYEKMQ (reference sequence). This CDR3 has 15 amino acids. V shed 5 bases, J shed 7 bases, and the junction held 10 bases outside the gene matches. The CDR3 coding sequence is TGTGCCAGCAGCAAACAGGGGGAGCCCTTTAATGAGCAGTTCTTC. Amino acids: CASSKQGEPFNEQFF.

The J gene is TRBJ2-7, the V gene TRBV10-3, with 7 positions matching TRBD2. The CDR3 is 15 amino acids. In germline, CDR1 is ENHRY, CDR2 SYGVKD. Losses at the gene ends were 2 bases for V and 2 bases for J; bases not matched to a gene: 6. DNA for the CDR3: TGTGCCATCAGTGAGAGCGGGAAGGGCACCTACGAGCAGTACTTC. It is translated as CAISESGKGTYEQYF.

The CDR3 coding sequence is TGTGCCAGCTCACCCAAAAACGTAGCGGCTGATTACAATGAGCAGTTCTTC. Encoded protein: CASSPKNVAADYNEQFF. The chain couples TRBV18 to TRBJ2-1, with D possibly TRBD2 on 6 matching bases. Germline lookup yields CDR1 KGHSH and CDR2 LQKENI. V lost 3 bases, J lost 4 bases, and 19 bases lay in between. The CDR3 runs to 17 residues.

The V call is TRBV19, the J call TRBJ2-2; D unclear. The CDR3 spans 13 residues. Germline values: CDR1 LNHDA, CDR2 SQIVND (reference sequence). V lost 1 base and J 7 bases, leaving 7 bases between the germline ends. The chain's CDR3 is CASSIGVNGELFF. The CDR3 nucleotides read TGTGCCAGTAGTATAGGGGTTAACGGGGAGCTGTTTTTT.

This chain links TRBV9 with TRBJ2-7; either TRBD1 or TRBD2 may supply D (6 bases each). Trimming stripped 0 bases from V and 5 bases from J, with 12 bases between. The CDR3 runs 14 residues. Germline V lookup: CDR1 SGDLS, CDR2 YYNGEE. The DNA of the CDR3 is TGTGCCAGCAGCGTAGAGGGGGGCTTGGACGAGCAGTACTTC. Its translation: CASSVEGGLDEQYF.

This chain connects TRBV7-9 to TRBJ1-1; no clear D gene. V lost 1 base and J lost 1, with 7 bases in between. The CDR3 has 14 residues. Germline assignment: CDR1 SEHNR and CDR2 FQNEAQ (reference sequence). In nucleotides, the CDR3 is TGTGCCAGCAGCTTAGTGGGTTGGAACACTGAAGCTTTCTTT. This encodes CASSLVGWNTEAFF. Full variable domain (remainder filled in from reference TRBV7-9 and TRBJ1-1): DTGVSQNPRHKITKRGQNVTFRCDPISEHNRLYWYRQTLGQGPEFLTYFQNEAQLEKSRLLSDRFSAERPKGSFSTLEIQRTEQGDSAMYLCASSLVGWNTEAFFGQGTRLTVV.